Listed here are 6 T cell receptor beta chains from one sample, sequenced in a study of beta chain features in type 1 diabetes. Expressed TCRB transcripts were sequenced, since all the RNA that had been isolated was reverse transcribed. Profiling relied on immunoSEQ multiplex PCR, and the TCRdb table lists in-frame clones only, not all of them. The sample contains 970,000 or so clones, roughly 15% of which appear only once. Sample: naive CD4+ T cells from blood. All receptors come from a woman aged 18-29 years in good health.

This CDR3 is CASSSLRATGLDYNEQFF. CDR3 nucleotides: TGTGCCAGCAGCTCTTTACGAGCGACGGGACTAGACTACAATGAGCAGTTCTTC. V and J are TRBV7-2 and TRBJ2-1; 8 bases agree with TRBD2. The CDR3 sequence is 18 residues long. Germline loops: CDR1 SGHTA, CDR2 FQGNSA. J gave up 3 bases and V 4 bases, and 14 bases lay outside the gene matches.

The rearrangement joins TRBV7-9 to TRBJ2-5; perhaps D is TRBD1 or TRBD2 (6 bases each). This CDR3 has 14 amino acids. Germline CDR1 is SEHNR and CDR2 is FQNEAQ (reference sequence). With 5 bases removed from V and 4 bases from J, the gap between germline ends came to 14 bases. For the CDR3, the DNA is TGTGCCAGCAGCCCCGAGGGGGGAGGAGAGACCCAGTACTTC. Translating it yields CASSPEGGGETQYF.

This clone appeared a few times. The gene calls are TRBV6-1 and TRBJ2-7; possible D gene TRBD1, 6 bases. This CDR3 has 14 residues. Germline CDR1 and CDR2: MNHNS and SASEGT. With 3 bases removed from V and 7 bases from J, the gap between germline ends came to 16 bases. The CDR3 is CASSEPGHPLEQYF. In DNA, the CDR3 is TGTGCCAGCAGTGAGCCGGGACACCCTTTAGAGCAGTACTTC.

The sample holds a few counts of this clone. The chain links TRBV6-1 to TRBJ2-7, with a tentative D call TRBD1 (6 bases). V shed 4 bases and J shed 4 bases, with 20 bases lying between them. The CDR3 extends over 16 amino acids. Per the germline V gene, CDR1 is MNHNS and CDR2 is SASEGT. CDR3: CASSAAGGQHRYEQYF. In DNA form, the CDR3 reads TGTGCCAGCAGTGCCGCAGGCGGACAGCATCGGTACGAGCAGTACTTC.

This clone was recorded a few times. V usage is TRBV6-5 and J usage is TRBJ2-2; no reliable D call. Germline assignment: CDR1 MNHEY and CDR2 SVGAGI. The CDR3 extends over 13 amino acids. Trimming shortened V by 5 bases and J by 6 bases, and 10 bases separated the two germline ends. The CDR3 sequence is CASSLLASGELFF. Here the CDR3 DNA reads TGTGCCAGCAGTCTTTTAGCCTCCGGGGAGCTGTTTTTT.

This clone was counted only a few times. The chain recombines TRBV28 with TRBJ2-1; D uncertain. V was shortened by 5 bases and J by 15 bases, with 17 bases between the two germline ends. The CDR3 runs 12 residues. Germline CDR1 MDHEN, CDR2 SYDVKM. The CDR3 loop is CASSGRLGNVFF. CDR3 bases: TGTGCCAGCAGTGGCAGACTGGGGAACGTGTTCTTC.